These T cell receptor beta chains were read from a single sample in a study of T cell responses to AZD1222 COVID-19 vaccine. The repertoire was sequenced with immunoSEQ multiplex PCR; TCRdb's copy has only in-frame clones and lacks some. The table includes some 100,000 clones, approximately 90% detected once. Sequences were derived from peripheral blood, sampled on day 0 of AZD1222 vaccination. These receptor sequences come from an adult in good health. Both conserved end residues are part of each CDR3. D genes are given only for firm matches. Clone sizes are given selectively: once, few, many, or a class where the clone is expanded.

clone_size	j_call	v_call	d_call	cdr3_aa	cdr3_nt
once	TRBJ2-2	TRBV20-1	NA	CSARDNGELFF	TGCAGTGCTAGAGATAATGGGGAGCTGTTTTTT
NA	TRBJ2-1	TRBV29-1	NA	CSEDRVFYNEQFF	TGCAGCGAAGATAGGGTTTTCTACAATGAGCAGTTCTTC
NA	TRBJ2-3	TRBV7-3	NA	CASSMGLQTDTQYF	TGTGCCAGCAGCATGGGTCTGCAGACAGATACGCAGTATTTT
NA	TRBJ2-7	TRBV3-1/TRBV3-2	TRBD1	CASSRNPGGCSYEQYF	TGTGCCAGCAGCCGTAACCCAGGGGGTTGTTCCTACGAGCAGTACTTC
NA	TRBJ1-3	TRBV7-2	TRBD1	CASSSETGRNTIYF	TGTGCCAGCAGCTCAGAGACAGGGCGAAACACCATATATTTT
NA	TRBJ2-5	TRBV5-4	NA	CASSLLGSLGGQETQYF	TGTGCCAGCAGCTTGCTCGGCAGCCTTGGGGGGCAAGAGACCCAGTACTTC
NA	TRBJ2-7	TRBV3-1/TRBV3-2	TRBD1	CASSPPGQAYEQYF	TGTGCCAGCAGCCCCCCGGGACAGGCCTACGAGCAGTACTTC
NA	TRBJ2-7	TRBV15	TRBD1	CATSMGTGVSYEQYF	TGTGCCACCAGCATGGGGACAGGGGTCTCCTACGAGCAGTACTTC
NA	TRBJ2-3	TRBV11-3	NA	CASAGGGLTDTQYF	TGTGCCAGCGCCGGAGGGGGGCTCACAGATACGCAGTATTTT
NA	TRBJ1-4	TRBV6-2/TRBV6-3	TRBD1	CASSYTTGGGEKLFF	TGTGCCAGCAGTTACACGACAGGGGGCGGAGAAAAACTGTTTTTT
NA	TRBJ2-7	TRBV28	NA	CASSLFSQGTYEQYF	TGTGCCAGCAGTTTATTCTCCCAGGGAACCTACGAGCAGTACTTC
NA	TRBJ2-7	TRBV11-2	NA	CASSWGPADEQYF	TGTGCCAGCAGCTGGGGACCCGCCGACGAGCAGTACTTC
NA	TRBJ1-2	TRBV11-2	NA	CASSPNYGYTF	TGTGCCAGCAGCCCTAACTATGGCTACACCTTC
NA	TRBJ1-5	TRBV7-6	NA	CASTKTNGQPQHF	TGTGCCAGCACCAAGACCAACGGGCAGCCCCAGCATTTT
NA	TRBJ1-3	TRBV9	NA	CASGTGNTIYF	TGTGCCAGCGGCACTGGAAACACCATATATTTT
NA	TRBJ1-2	TRBV9	NA	CASTPDGTANYGYTF	TGTGCCAGCACCCCAGACGGCACCGCTAACTATGGCTACACCTTC
NA	TRBJ1-3	TRBV19	NA	CASSMGHRNFNTIYF	TGTGCCAGTAGTATGGGACACCGCAACTTCAACACCATATATTTT
NA	TRBJ2-5	TRBV7-7	NA	CASSLRRGETQYF	TGTGCCAGCAGCTTACGCAGGGGAGAGACCCAGTACTTC
NA	TRBJ2-7	TRBV19	NA	CASSPITGGDSYEQYF	TGTGCCAGTAGTCCAATAACAGGGGGGGACTCCTACGAGCAGTACTTC
NA	TRBJ2-7	TRBV5-6	NA	CASSLGQLSYEQYF	TGTGCCAGCAGCTTAGGGCAGCTATCTTACGAGCAGTACTTC
NA	TRBJ1-4	TRBV4-3	NA	CASSQGLGGDEKLFF	TGCGCCAGCAGCCAAGGCCTTGGAGGGGACGAAAAACTGTTTTTT
NA	TRBJ1-4	TRBV29-1	NA	CSVGTGSPKRVFF	NA
NA	TRBJ2-3	TRBV6-2/TRBV6-3	NA	CASSSDFLLGVRYF	TGTGCCAGCAGTTCGGACTTCCTCCTCGGGGTTCGGTATTTT
once	TRBJ2-1	TRBV11-2	TRBD2	CASSLRLAGPSYNEQFF	TGTGCCAGCAGCCTCCGACTAGCGGGACCCTCCTACAATGAGCAGTTCTTC
NA	TRBJ1-1	TRBV2	NA	CASRPVVRLNTEAFF	TGTGCCAGCCGCCCGGTTGTCAGACTGAACACTGAAGCTTTCTTT
NA	TRBJ2-1	TRBV2	NA	CASIPQVNEQFF	TGTGCCAGCATCCCCCAAGTGAATGAGCAGTTCTTC
NA	TRBJ1-6	TRBV6-1	NA	CASSEERVGNSPLHF	TGTGCCAGCAGTGAAGAACGCGTGGGTAATTCACCCCTCCACTTT
NA	TRBJ2-7	TRBV5-1	NA	CASSLELAPGEQYF	TGCGCCAGCAGCTTGGAGCTAGCCCCCGGGGAGCAGTACTTC
NA	TRBJ1-2	TRBV29-1	NA	CSVEPRGQVDGYTF	TGCAGCGTTGAACCCCGGGGGCAGGTTGACGGCTACACCTTC
NA	TRBJ2-4	TRBV6-2/TRBV6-3	NA	CASSSNTRGSGIQYF	TGTGCCAGCAGTTCCAATACTCGGGGGTCTGGCATTCAGTACTTC
NA	TRBJ1-3	TRBV6-5	NA	CASRQGNSGNTIYF	TGTGCCAGCAGGCAGGGCAACTCTGGAAACACCATATATTTT
once	TRBJ1-6	TRBV27	NA	CATTDRYFDNSPLHF	TGTGCCACTACCGACAGATACTTTGATAATTCACCCCTCCACTTT
NA	TRBJ2-5	TRBV29-1	NA	CSVAPTSQETQYF	TGCAGCGTCGCTCCTACTAGTCAAGAGACCCAGTACTTC
few	TRBJ2-7	TRBV6-2/TRBV6-3	NA	CASSYGSGSYEQYF	TGTGCCAGCAGTTACGGCAGCGGTTCCTACGAGCAGTACTTC
NA	TRBJ2-6	TRBV9	NA	CASSGPAALASGANVLTF	TGTGCCAGCAGCGGCCCGGCGGCCTTGGCCTCTGGGGCCAACGTCCTGACTTTC
few	TRBJ2-7	TRBV25-1	NA	CASSEAAYYEQYF	TGTGCCAGCAGTGAGGCGGCTTACTACGAGCAGTACTTC
NA	TRBJ1-2	TRBV6-2/TRBV6-3	NA	CASSYSDSTRGYTF	TGTGCCAGCAGTTACTCGGACAGCACTCGGGGCTACACCTTC
NA	TRBJ2-1	TRBV5-1	TRBD2	CASSLGLANEQFF	TGCGCCAGCAGTTTGGGACTAGCCAATGAGCAGTTCTTC
NA	TRBJ1-2	TRBV27	NA	CASSTTWGVDYGYTF	TGTGCCAGCAGTACCACATGGGGGGTCGACTATGGCTACACCTTC
NA	TRBJ1-1	TRBV27	NA	CASSTLELTEAFF	TGTGCCAGCAGTACTCTTGAGCTCACTGAAGCTTTCTTT
NA	TRBJ1-5	TRBV7-8	TRBD1	CASSPRKTGGGNQPQHF	TGTGCCAGCAGCCCCCGCAAGACAGGGGGCGGCAATCAGCCCCAGCATTTT
once	TRBJ2-3	TRBV3-1/TRBV3-2	NA	CASSQGSSKRPDTQYF	TGTGCCAGCAGCCAAGGTAGTAGTAAAAGGCCAGATACGCAGTATTTT
once	TRBJ2-1	TRBV6-2/TRBV6-3	TRBD2	CASSYFGTSGRRNEQFF	TGTGCCAGCAGTTACTTTGGGACTAGCGGGAGGCGAAATGAGCAGTTCTTC
once	TRBJ2-1	TRBV5-4	NA	CASSFAPEANEQFF	TGTGCCAGCAGCTTCGCTCCGGAAGCCAATGAGCAGTTCTTC
NA	TRBJ2-1	TRBV6-5	NA	CASSLLGGVGDEQFF	TGTGCCAGCAGCCTACTAGGAGGGGTAGGGGATGAGCAGTTCTTC
once	TRBJ1-4	TRBV28	TRBD1	CASSLRQGRGDEKLFF	TGTGCCAGCAGTCTCCGACAGGGGAGGGGTGACGAAAAACTGTTTTTT
NA	TRBJ2-7	TRBV5-1	NA	CASSLAGSPYEQYF	TGCGCCAGCAGCTTGGCTGGCAGCCCCTACGAGCAGTACTTC
once	TRBJ2-1	TRBV7-2	NA	CASSLEPPNEQFF	TGTGCCAGCAGCTTAGAACCGCCCAATGAGCAGTTCTTC
NA	TRBJ1-1	TRBV15	TRBD1	CATSRGGPRDREAFF	TGTGCCACCAGCAGAGGGGGGCCCCGGGACAGAGAAGCTTTCTTT
NA	TRBJ2-1	TRBV7-9	TRBD2	CASTSSGTSYNEQFF	TGTGCCAGCACCTCGTCCGGGACTAGCTACAATGAGCAGTTCTTC
NA	TRBJ1-2	TRBV6-7	TRBD1	CASRQQGDGYTF	TGTGCCAGCAGGCAACAGGGGGATGGCTACACCTTC
NA	TRBJ2-7	TRBV29-1	NA	CSVRDSYEQYF	TGCAGCGTTCGGGATTCCTACGAGCAGTACTTC
NA	TRBJ2-3	TRBV4-1	NA	CASSQDRTDTQYF	TGCGCCAGCAGCCAAGATAGAACAGATACGCAGTATTTT
NA	TRBJ1-5	TRBV15	NA	CATSREAKVSSNQPQHF	TGTGCCACCAGCAGAGAAGCAAAGGTAAGTAGCAATCAGCCCCAGCATTTT
NA	TRBJ2-3	TRBV20-1	NA	CSASRIYTDTQYF	TGCAGTGCTAGTAGGATCTACACAGATACGCAGTATTTT
NA	TRBJ1-3	TRBV28	NA	CASSSPSGQRNTIYF	TGTGCCAGCAGTTCGCCTTCGGGACAAAGAAACACCATATATTTT
NA	TRBJ2-5	TRBV14	NA	CASSPSGPGAQYF	TGTGCCAGCAGCCCATCTGGGCCTGGGGCCCAGTACTTC
once	TRBJ1-5	TRBV5-6	TRBD1	CASSIAGGSSNQPQHF	TGTGCCAGCAGCATAGCAGGGGGCTCCAGCAATCAGCCCCAGCATTTT
NA	TRBJ2-7	TRBV9	NA	CASSGTSSPYDEQYF	TGTGCCAGCAGCGGCACTAGCAGCCCCTATGACGAGCAGTACTTC